Shown below are 8 T cell receptor beta chains from a single sample sequenced in a study of cytomegalovirus exposure and HLA in healthy donors. PCR employed 60 Vbeta and 13 Jbeta primers. Only in-frame clones appear in the TCRdb table, and some are missing; sequencing was by immunoSEQ multiplex PCR. This table holds about 94,000 clones, approximately 7.1% found once. Source material: PBMCs. Every receptor here comes from a man between 50 and 59 years old in good health and CMV-seronegative.

J is TRBJ2-5 and V is TRBV7-8, with D maybe TRBD2 (6 bases). The DNA end lines up better with TRBJ2-7; the J call may be wrong. This CDR3 has 14 residues. Per the germline V gene, CDR1 is SGHVS and CDR2 is FQNEAQ. The DNA for the CDR3 is TGTGCCAGCAGCCCCCGCGGGACTGCCTACGAGCAGTACTTC. The encoded protein is CASSPRGTAYEQYF.

This clone was recorded only once. The junction and the germline gene differ at one end; a read error may be behind it. Additional DNA sequences in this sample encode the identical CDR3. The chain recombines TRBV5-6 with TRBJ2-7; 10 nucleotides agree with TRBD1. This CDR3 region has 15 residues. Germline CDR1 reads SGHDT; CDR2 reads YYEEEE. The CDR3 DNA is TGTGCCAGCAGCTTGTTTGGGACAGGGGAGCTAGCAGGGACTTTC. Protein: CASSLFGTGELAGTF.

The chain has TRBV5-1 and TRBJ2-1, with 11 bases aligning to TRBD2. The ends lost 2 bases at V and 7 bases at J; junction bases unmatched: 8. Germline V lookup: CDR1 SGHRS, CDR2 YFSETQ. The CDR3 has 16 amino acids. CDR3 sequence reads: CASSFLAGGPKNEQFF. CDR3 nucleotides: TGCGCCAGCAGCTTCTTAGCGGGAGGGCCGAAGAATGAGCAGTTCTTC. The full variable domain, rest sourced from reference TRBV5-1 and TRBJ2-1, is KAGVTQTPRYLIKTRGQQVTLSCSPISGHRSVSWYQQTPGQGLQFLFEYFSETQRNKGNFPGRFSGRQFSNSRSEMNVSTLELGDSALYLCASSFLAGGPKNEQFFGPGTRLTVL.

V and J are TRBV6-5 and TRBJ2-1; weak D call: TRBD2 (6 bases). V was shortened by 6 bases and J by 9 bases, with 9 bases between the two germline ends. CDR1 and CDR2 from the germline V gene are MNHEY and SVGAGI. The CDR3 is 11 residues long. The CDR3 sequence: CASSLGGEQFF. The DNA of the CDR3 is TGTGCCAGCAGCCTGGGAGGTGAGCAGTTCTTC.

Worth noting for this clone: Here the CDR3 omits its conserved ending phenylalanine or tryptophan, so a read error is the likely source. The chain joins TRBV7-9 to TRBJ1-1; D not resolved. V shed 5 bases and J shed 5 bases, with 9 bases lying between them. The CDR3 has 12 residues. From germline, CDR1 is SEHNR and CDR2 FQNEAQ (reference sequence). CDR3 bases: TGTGCCAGCAGCGTAACAGATACTGAAGCTTTCGTT. The encoded protein is CASSVTDTEAFV.

The chain joins TRBV11-3 to TRBJ2-1, with D possibly TRBD2 on 5 matching bases. The V end was cut by 3 bases, the J end by 5 bases, with 11 bases between. The CDR3 is 14 amino acids. Germline V lookup: CDR1 SGHNT, CDR2 YENEEA. In DNA, the CDR3 is TGTGCCAGCAGCTTTTTTGGGCGGGACAATGAGCAGTTCTTC. Amino acid sequence: CASSFFGRDNEQFF.

The chain combines TRBV19 with TRBJ2-5, with 9 nucleotides matching TRBD2. Losses at the gene ends were 1 base for V and 1 base for J; bases not matched to a gene: 4. CDR3 size: 16 residues. Per germline, CDR1 LNHDA and CDR2 SQIVND (reference sequence). CDR3 nucleotide sequence: TGTGCCAGTAGTATAGTTGGCGGGGGGGCCCAAGAGACCCAGTACTTC. Protein: CASSIVGGGAQETQYF.

V gene TRBV28 combines with J gene TRBJ1-4, with D hard to call. The CDR3 runs to 14 residues. V shed 6 bases and J shed 8 bases, with 16 bases lying between them. Germline V gene lookup returns CDR1 MDHEN and CDR2 SYDVKM. The CDR3 nucleotides read TGTGCCAGCAGATTCTCCTCGGCGGGCGAAAAACTGTTTTTT. Protein sequence: CASRFSSAGEKLFF. Looking up the rest from reference TRBV28 and TRBJ1-4 gives the full variable domain: DVKVTQSSRYLVKRTGEKVFLECVQDMDHENMFWYRQDPGLGLRLIYFSYDVKMKEKGDIPEGYSVSREKKERFSLILESASTNQTSMYLCASRFSSAGEKLFFGSGTQLSVL.